Listed below are T cell receptor beta chains from one sample, sequenced in a study of blood T cell repertoires in COVID-19. The assay was immunoSEQ multiplex PCR, and TCRdb's table has in-frame clones only and misses some. The sample holds 250,000 to 300,000 clones, around 90% seen once. Specimen: PBMCs or T cells enriched from blood (not recorded which). All receptors come from a woman aged 30 to 39 who had recovered from COVID-19. The CDR3 runs from the conserved cysteine through the conserved F or W. The D gene is left open where the match is weak. For some rows the clone size is stated as once, few or many, or as a class when expanded; others skip it.

abundance: once
d_gene: NA
v_gene: TRBV30
j_gene: TRBJ2-3
CDR3aa: CACGGPTDTQYF
CDR3nt: TGTGCCTGTGGAGGGCCCACAGATACGCAGTATTTT

abundance: once
d_gene: TRBD1
v_gene: TRBV6-1
j_gene: TRBJ2-1
CDR3aa: CASSDGTGNEQFF
CDR3nt: TGTGCCAGCAGTGATGGGACAGGGAATGAGCAGTTCTTC

abundance: NA
d_gene: NA
v_gene: TRBV5-1
j_gene: TRBJ2-7
CDR3aa: CASSLVLGPLDEQYF
CDR3nt: TGCGCCAGCAGCTTGGTTCTGGGGCCTCTCGACGAGCAGTACTTC

abundance: NA
d_gene: NA
v_gene: TRBV5-4
j_gene: TRBJ2-7
CDR3aa: CASSSRLGAPSEQYF
CDR3nt: TGTGCCAGCAGCTCCAGGTTGGGGGCACCCTCCGAGCAGTACTTC

abundance: once
d_gene: TRBD1
v_gene: TRBV27
j_gene: TRBJ1-1
CDR3aa: CASSLTGASTEAFF
CDR3nt: TGTGCCAGCAGTTTAACAGGGGCAAGCACTGAAGCTTTCTTT

abundance: once
d_gene: TRBD1
v_gene: TRBV11-3
j_gene: TRBJ2-5
CDR3aa: CASSPWTGHETQYF
CDR3nt: TGTGCCAGCAGCCCCTGGACAGGGCACGAGACCCAGTACTTC

abundance: NA
d_gene: NA
v_gene: TRBV4-3
j_gene: TRBJ2-2
CDR3aa: CASSQDSRGNTGELFF
CDR3nt: TGCGCCAGCAGCCAAGATAGCCGGGGGAACACCGGGGAGCTGTTTTTT

abundance: few
d_gene: NA
v_gene: TRBV7-9
j_gene: TRBJ1-5
CDR3aa: CASSSGGGSGQPQHF
CDR3nt: TGTGCCAGCAGCTCCGGTGGGGGGTCGGGTCAGCCCCAGCATTTT

abundance: once
d_gene: NA
v_gene: TRBV6-5
j_gene: TRBJ1-1
CDR3aa: CASTEARGGAEAFF
CDR3nt: TGTGCCAGCACCGAGGCACGGGGGGGTGCTGAAGCTTTCTTT

abundance: NA
d_gene: NA
v_gene: TRBV5-6
j_gene: TRBJ1-5
CDR3aa: CASSLRGLGQPQHF
CDR3nt: TGTGCCAGCAGCTTGCGCGGTCTCGGTCAGCCCCAGCATTTT

abundance: NA
d_gene: NA
v_gene: TRBV14
j_gene: TRBJ2-1
CDR3aa: CASSPRDSKGYGEQFF
CDR3nt: TGTGCCAGCAGCCCTCGGGACTCCAAAGGTTATGGTGAGCAGTTCTTC

abundance: NA
d_gene: TRBD2
v_gene: TRBV27
j_gene: TRBJ2-1
CDR3aa: CASTDGSGVYNEQFF
CDR3nt: TGTGCCAGCACCGACGGGAGCGGGGTTTACAATGAGCAGTTCTTC

abundance: once
d_gene: NA
v_gene: TRBV27
j_gene: TRBJ2-6
CDR3aa: CASSSQDSGANVLTF
CDR3nt: TGTGCCAGCAGTTCACAGGACTCTGGGGCCAACGTCCTGACTTTC

abundance: NA
d_gene: NA
v_gene: TRBV11-2
j_gene: TRBJ2-2
CDR3aa: CASSLAPRRPGELFF
CDR3nt: TGTGCCAGCAGCTTAGCCCCTAGACGCCCCGGGGAGCTGTTTTTT

abundance: NA
d_gene: NA
v_gene: TRBV11-1
j_gene: TRBJ1-1
CDR3aa: CASSFQGGNTEAFF
CDR3nt: TGTGCCAGCAGCTTCCAGGGAGGGAACACTGAAGCTTTCTTT

abundance: many
d_gene: TRBD2
v_gene: TRBV7-3
j_gene: TRBJ2-1
CDR3aa: CASSPGAGGPYNEQFF
CDR3nt: TGTGCCAGCAGCCCGGGCGCGGGAGGACCCTACAATGAGCAGTTCTTC

abundance: NA
d_gene: TRBD2
v_gene: TRBV5-8
j_gene: TRBJ2-1
CDR3aa: CASSLGTSLTLDEQFF
CDR3nt: TGTGCCAGCAGCTTGGGGACTAGCCTAACTTTGGATGAGCAGTTCTTC

abundance: NA
d_gene: NA
v_gene: TRBV19
j_gene: TRBJ1-2
CDR3aa: CASSVDRPLGGYTF
CDR3nt: TGTGCCAGTAGTGTCGACAGGCCCCTGGGGGGCTACACCTTC

abundance: once
d_gene: TRBD1
v_gene: TRBV28
j_gene: TRBJ1-6
CDR3aa: CASSFFDPGQSPLHF
CDR3nt: TGTGCCAGCAGTTTTTTTGACCCGGGACAGTCACCCCTCCACTTT

abundance: few
d_gene: NA
v_gene: TRBV21-1
j_gene: TRBJ1-5
CDR3aa: CASSNRDRVSNQPQHF
CDR3nt: TGTGCCAGCAGCAACCGGGACAGGGTAAGCAATCAGCCCCAGCATTTT

abundance: few
d_gene: TRBD1
v_gene: TRBV12-3/TRBV12-4
j_gene: TRBJ2-7
CDR3aa: CASSLGQGAEQYF
CDR3nt: TGTGCCAGCAGTTTAGGACAGGGGGCAGAGCAGTACTTC

abundance: NA
d_gene: NA
v_gene: TRBV9
j_gene: TRBJ2-2
CDR3aa: CASSVERAHTGELFF
CDR3nt: TGTGCCAGCAGCGTAGAGCGGGCCCACACCGGGGAGCTGTTTTTT

abundance: NA
d_gene: TRBD2
v_gene: TRBV25-1
j_gene: TRBJ2-1
CDR3aa: CASSLAGNEQFF
CDR3nt: TGTGCCAGCAGTTTAGCGGGCAATGAGCAGTTCTTC

abundance: NA
d_gene: NA
v_gene: TRBV20-1
j_gene: TRBJ1-6
CDR3aa: CSASFSSYNSPLHF
CDR3nt: TGCAGTGCTAGTTTTAGCTCCTATAATTCACCCCTCCACTTT

abundance: once
d_gene: NA
v_gene: TRBV10-3
j_gene: TRBJ2-7
CDR3aa: CATSGQRGEQYF
CDR3nt: TGTGCCACCAGCGGACAGAGGGGCGAGCAGTACTTC

abundance: NA
d_gene: NA
v_gene: TRBV7-9
j_gene: TRBJ2-1
CDR3aa: CASSLEVSREQFF
CDR3nt: TGTGCCAGCAGCTTAGAAGTTAGCCGTGAGCAGTTCTTC

abundance: NA
d_gene: TRBD1
v_gene: TRBV19
j_gene: TRBJ1-2
CDR3aa: CASRPGQGQDYTF
CDR3nt: TGTGCCAGTAGACCCGGACAGGGACAGGACTACACCTTC

abundance: NA
d_gene: NA
v_gene: TRBV7-9
j_gene: TRBJ2-7
CDR3aa: CASSPRDRRYEQYF
CDR3nt: TGTGCCAGCAGCCCCAGAGACAGGAGATACGAGCAGTACTTC

abundance: once
d_gene: TRBD1
v_gene: TRBV5-6
j_gene: TRBJ1-3
CDR3aa: CASSAADRVVAGNTIYF
CDR3nt: TGTGCCAGCAGCGCGGCAGACAGGGTAGTCGCTGGAAACACCATATATTTT

abundance: NA
d_gene: NA
v_gene: TRBV19
j_gene: TRBJ1-2
CDR3aa: CAGEGSYTF
CDR3nt: TGTGCCGGGGAGGGATCCTACACCTTC

abundance: NA
d_gene: TRBD1
v_gene: TRBV7-3
j_gene: TRBJ2-2
CDR3aa: CASSIIPGQGRDGELFF
CDR3nt: TGTGCCAGCAGCATAATCCCGGGACAGGGAAGGGACGGGGAGCTGTTTTTT

abundance: NA
d_gene: TRBD1
v_gene: TRBV5-4
j_gene: TRBJ2-7
CDR3aa: CASSLRTGIEQYF
CDR3nt: TGTGCCAGCAGCTTGAGGACAGGAATCGAGCAGTACTTC

abundance: NA
d_gene: NA
v_gene: TRBV7-2
j_gene: TRBJ1-3
CDR3aa: CASSPFPVSSGNTIYF
CDR3nt: TGTGCCAGCAGCCCTTTCCCTGTCAGCTCTGGAAACACCATATATTTT

abundance: NA
d_gene: TRBD1
v_gene: TRBV19
j_gene: TRBJ2-6
CDR3aa: CASSIPGTGNVLTF
CDR3nt: TGTGCCAGTAGTATACCCGGGACAGGGAACGTCCTGACTTTC

abundance: NA
d_gene: TRBD1
v_gene: TRBV30
j_gene: TRBJ2-7
CDR3aa: CAWSAQMTGVDEQYF
CDR3nt: TGTGCCTGGAGTGCCCAAATGACAGGGGTCGACGAGCAGTACTTC

abundance: NA
d_gene: TRBD2
v_gene: TRBV7-2
j_gene: TRBJ2-1
CDR3aa: CASSLRTSGEQFF
CDR3nt: TGTGCCAGCAGCCTCCGGACTAGCGGTGAGCAGTTCTTC

abundance: NA
d_gene: TRBD1
v_gene: TRBV30
j_gene: TRBJ1-2
CDR3aa: CAWRNRGLGNYGYTF
CDR3nt: TGTGCCTGGAGAAACAGGGGGCTGGGTAACTATGGCTACACCTTC